The 2 T cell receptor beta chains below come from one sample, sequenced in a study of blood T cell repertoires in COVID-19. Libraries were prepared by immunoSEQ multiplex PCR; TCRdb keeps only in-frame clonotypes and omits some of them. Of roughly 670,000 clones listed, 90% are singletons. Sequenced input: peripheral blood. Receptors were obtained from a woman aged 18-30 years with acute or convalescent COVID-19.

This chain links TRBV24-1 with TRBJ1-2, with D possibly matching TRBD1 (5 bases). Germline V lookup: CDR1 KGHDR, CDR2 SFDVKD. The CDR3 length is 12 residues. V was pared by 9 bases and J by 8 bases, with 15 bases between. Here the CDR3 reads CATRPGQGGYTF. CDR3 coding DNA: TGTGCCACCCGCCCGGGCCAGGGCGGCTACACCTTC.

The V call is TRBV19, the J call TRBJ1-1; D remains ambiguous. Trimming left V 3 bases short and J 4 bases short, with 9 bases between. CDR1 and CDR2 from the germline V gene are LNHDA and SQIVND (reference sequence). CDR3 length equals 13 residues. The CDR3 DNA follows: TGTGCCAGTAGTATTGGCAGGCGCACTGAAGCTTTCTTT. Translation gives CASSIGRRTEAFF.